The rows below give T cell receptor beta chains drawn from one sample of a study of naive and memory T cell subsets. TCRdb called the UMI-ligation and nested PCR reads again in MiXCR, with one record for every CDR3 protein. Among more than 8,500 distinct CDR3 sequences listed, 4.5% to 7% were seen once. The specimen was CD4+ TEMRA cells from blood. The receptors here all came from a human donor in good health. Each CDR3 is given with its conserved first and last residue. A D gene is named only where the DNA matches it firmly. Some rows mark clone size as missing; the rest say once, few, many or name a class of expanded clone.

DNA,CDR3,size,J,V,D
TGTGCCACCAGTATGAGGCGGGACTCCCCCTACGAGCAGTACTTC,CATSMRRDSPYEQYF,many,TRBJ2-7,TRBV15,-
TGTGCCAGCAGTTATGTGGCGGGGGAGAGGTACAATGAGCAGTTCTTC,CASSYVAGERYNEQFF,many,TRBJ2-1,TRBV6-2/TRBV6-3,TRBD2
TGTGCCAGCAGTTACTCGGGAAGGAGCAATCAGCCCCAGCATTTT,CASSYSGRSNQPQHF,-,TRBJ1-5,TRBV6-6,-
TGTGCCAGCAGCCAGACAGGCCAACTTATAAATTCACCCCTCCACTTT,CASSQTGQLINSPLHF,many,TRBJ1-6,TRBV4-2,-
TGTGCCACCAGCAGACTTTCCGGGACAGGGAGAGCCGGGGAGCTGTTTTTT,CATSRLSGTGRAGELFF,many,TRBJ2-2,TRBV15,TRBD1
TGCGCCAGCAGCCTAGATAGCGGGGGGGCCGGAGATACGCAGTATTTT,CASSLDSGGAGDTQYF,-,TRBJ2-3,TRBV5-1,TRBD2
TGTGCCATCAGCAACAGCGAAATGAACACTGAAGCTTTCTTT,CAISNSEMNTEAFF,many,TRBJ1-1,TRBV10-3,-
TGCGCCAGCAGCTTGGATTTACAGGGGGTCTCCCCCGAGAGTGGCTACACCTTC,CASSLDLQGVSPESGYTF,-,TRBJ1-2,TRBV5-1,TRBD1
TGTGCCAGCAGCTTCCTTACCGGGAGGGGGTACAATGAGCAGTTCTTC,CASSFLTGRGYNEQFF,many,TRBJ2-1,TRBV9,TRBD2
TGTGCCAGCAGTGTTTGGGGTTCGAACACCGGGGAGCTGTTTTTT,CASSVWGSNTGELFF,medium-sized,TRBJ2-2,TRBV12-3/TRBV12-4,-
TGTGCCAGCAGTCCCTCCGGACAGCGAAACACCATATATTTT,CASSPSGQRNTIYF,few,TRBJ1-3,TRBV28,-
TGTGCCTGGAGTGCCGGGAGGTCTGGAAACACCATATATTTT,CAWSAGRSGNTIYF,-,TRBJ1-3,TRBV30,-
TGTGCCATCAGTCTTGACAGGGGAGGGGAACCTGAAGCTTTCTTT,CAISLDRGGEPEAFF,many,TRBJ1-1,TRBV10-3,TRBD1
TGTGCCTGCGGGTACAGCCAAGAGACCCAGTACTTC,CACGYSQETQYF,many,TRBJ2-5,TRBV6-6,-
TGTGCCACCAGTAGTTCCGGACAGGGCTATAGGGAGCAGTACTTC,CATSSSGQGYREQYF,many,TRBJ2-7,TRBV15,TRBD1
TGTGCCAGCAGCTCCGGGCGCCCGGGACTAGCGGGAAAAACCTACGAGCAGTACTTC,CASSSGRPGLAGKTYEQYF,few,TRBJ2-7,TRBV12-3/TRBV12-4,TRBD2
TGTGCCAGCAGCCACCAGGGGGTTAGGACGAATGAAGCTTTCTTT,CASSHQGVRTNEAFF,many,TRBJ1-1,TRBV3-1,TRBD1
TGTGCCAGCAGTCCCGAGGACAGTCTTAGCAATGAGCAGTTCTTC,CASSPEDSLSNEQFF,few,TRBJ2-1,TRBV6-1,-
TGTGCCAGCAGCTTTTGGGGACAGGGAGTACTGGGGCCCCAGCATTTT,CASSFWGQGVLGPQHF,-,TRBJ1-5,TRBV5-6,TRBD1
TGTGCCAGCCAACGACAGGAATCCCACGAGCAGTACTTC,CASQRQESHEQYF,many,TRBJ2-7,TRBV2,-
TGTGCCAGCAACCCCGCAGGGGGTCTTGAGACCCAGTACTTC,CASNPAGGLETQYF,-,TRBJ2-5,TRBV6-5,TRBD1
TGTGCCTGGAGTGTAAATTGGGGGAGCTCCTACGAGCAGTACTTC,CAWSVNWGSSYEQYF,many,TRBJ2-7,TRBV30,-
TGTGCCAGCTCACCGGTACTGGAGGGCTATGAGCAGTTCTTC,CASSPVLEGYEQFF,many,TRBJ2-1,TRBV18,-
TGTGCCAGCGTGGACAGTCAGTATAGCAATCAGCCCCAGCATTTT,CASVDSQYSNQPQHF,many,TRBJ1-5,TRBV18,-
TGCAGTGCTAGAAAAGTCGGACTAGCGGCCGCCGTTGGTGAGCAGTTCTTC,CSARKVGLAAAVGEQFF,-,TRBJ2-1,TRBV20-1,TRBD2
TGTGCCAGTTCCTTAACGACGAGCACTGAAGCTTTCTTT,CASSLTTSTEAFF,many,TRBJ1-1,TRBV6-2/TRBV6-3,-
TGTGCCATCGTAGCGGGGGGGCCAGAGACCCAGTACTTC,CAIVAGGPETQYF,-,TRBJ2-5,TRBV3-1,TRBD2
TGTGCCAGTAGTATAGACAGGTCGCGGACTCTGCCCCAGCATTTT,CASSIDRSRTLPQHF,many,TRBJ1-5,TRBV19,-
TGTGCCACCAGTGATTTGTTGAGGGGGAGAGGGACAAGGGAAGAGACCCAGTACTTC,CATSDLLRGRGTREETQYF,many,TRBJ2-5,TRBV24-1,-
TGTGCCAGCAGCCACGGGACGCGCTCCTATAATTCACCCCTCCACTTT,CASSHGTRSYNSPLHF,many,TRBJ1-6,TRBV3-1,-
TGTGCCAGCAGCCTAACCTGGGACAGGGCCTCCTACGAGCAGTACTTC,CASSLTWDRASYEQYF,many,TRBJ2-7,TRBV7-8,TRBD1
TGTGCCAGCAGTCGACAGGGGGGCTACGAGCAGTACTTC,CASSRQGGYEQYF,many,TRBJ2-7,TRBV27,TRBD1
TGTGCCAGCAGTTACCAGGGTCATCAGCCCCAGCATTTT,CASSYQGHQPQHF,medium-sized,TRBJ1-5,TRBV6-2/TRBV6-3,-
TGTGCCAGCAGCTTGGCCAGGGGGCAGAACAATGAGCAGTTCTTC,CASSLARGQNNEQFF,-,TRBJ2-1,TRBV5-4,TRBD1
TGCGCCAGCAGGAGGACAACAAACACTGAAGCTTTCTTT,CASRRTTNTEAFF,many,TRBJ1-1,TRBV4-3,-
TGTGCCAGTAGTACACAATATGGCTACACCTTC,CASSTQYGYTF,few,TRBJ1-2,TRBV19,-
TGCGCCAGCAGCTTATTTGAAGGGGGGGGGCCTGAAGCTTTCTTT,CASSLFEGGGPEAFF,-,TRBJ1-1,TRBV5-1,-
TGTGCCAGCTGGACAGGGGGAGGTAATTCACCCCTCCACTTT,CASWTGGGNSPLHF,many,TRBJ1-6,TRBV19,TRBD1
TGCGCCAGCAGCTCCGGGGGGCTTCAGTCCTACAATGAGCAGTTCTTC,CASSSGGLQSYNEQFF,many,TRBJ2-1,TRBV5-1,-
TGTGCCAGCAGTTCAAGGACAGAAGGCTATGGCTACACCTTC,CASSSRTEGYGYTF,many,TRBJ1-2,TRBV12-3/TRBV12-4,-
TGTGCCACCACTGGGGGGAAGTACGAGCAGTACTTC,CATTGGKYEQYF,many,TRBJ2-7,TRBV7-2,-
TGTGCCAGCAGACTCCTACACCGGGGGGCTGGAAACACCATATATTTT,CASRLLHRGAGNTIYF,many,TRBJ1-3,TRBV28,-
TGTGCCAGCAGCGTGGAGCTTGCGGGGGCCTACAATGAGCAGTTCTTC,CASSVELAGAYNEQFF,-,TRBJ2-1,TRBV9,TRBD2
TGCAGTGCCACAGTACCGGGACAGGTAATGAACACTGAAGCTTTCTTT,CSATVPGQVMNTEAFF,many,TRBJ1-1,TRBV20-1,TRBD1
TGTGCCACCAGCAGAGATTTGGATGCCTACGAGCAGTACTTC,CATSRDLDAYEQYF,few,TRBJ2-7,TRBV15,-
TGTGCCAGCAACCTCCCGGGTGCTGTGTCCCTCCACTTT,CASNLPGAVSLHF,many,TRBJ1-6,TRBV6-6,-
TGTGCCAGCGCTAGTTCTAGCACAGATACGCAGTATTTT,CASASSSTDTQYF,-,TRBJ2-3,TRBV4-2,-
TGTGCCAGCTCCATTCGGACAGATAATGAAAAACTGTTTTTT,CASSIRTDNEKLFF,many,TRBJ1-4,TRBV18,-
TGTGCCAGCAGCATGGGACCGGGGGAGACCCAGTACTTC,CASSMGPGETQYF,many,TRBJ2-5,TRBV7-3,-
TGTGCCAGCTCATTAGACAGGGGGCAGGACTATGGCTACACCTTC,CASSLDRGQDYGYTF,many,TRBJ1-2,TRBV18,TRBD1
TGCGCCAGCAGCCAAGATCGGGCAGGAGGATTCGAGCAGTTCTTC,CASSQDRAGGFEQFF,-,TRBJ2-1,TRBV4-3,-
TGTGCCAGCAGCGTAGTCGCAGGGGGCTCCGAGCAGTACTTC,CASSVVAGGSEQYF,many,TRBJ2-7,TRBV9,TRBD1
TGCGCCAGCAGCGCCGGGACAGGGGGAGAGACCCAGTACTTC,CASSAGTGGETQYF,few,TRBJ2-5,TRBV5-1,TRBD1
TGTGCCAGCAAGAGCGGAACTAACTATGGCTACACCTTC,CASKSGTNYGYTF,medium-sized,TRBJ1-2,TRBV2,-
TGTGCCACCAGTGATCACGGGGAGGGGTACCGACATGAGCAGTTCTTC,CATSDHGEGYRHEQFF,many,TRBJ2-1,TRBV24-1,TRBD2